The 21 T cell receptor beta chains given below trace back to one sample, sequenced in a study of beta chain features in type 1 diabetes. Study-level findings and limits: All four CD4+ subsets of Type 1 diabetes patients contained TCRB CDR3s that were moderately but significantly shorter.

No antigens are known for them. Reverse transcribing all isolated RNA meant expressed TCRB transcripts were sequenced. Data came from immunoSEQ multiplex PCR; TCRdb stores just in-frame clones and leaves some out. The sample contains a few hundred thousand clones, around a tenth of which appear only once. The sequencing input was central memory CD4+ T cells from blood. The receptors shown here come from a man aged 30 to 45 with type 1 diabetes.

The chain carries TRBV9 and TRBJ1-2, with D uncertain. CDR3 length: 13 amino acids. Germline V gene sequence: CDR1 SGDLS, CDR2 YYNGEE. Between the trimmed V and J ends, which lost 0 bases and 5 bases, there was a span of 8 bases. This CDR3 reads CASSVETAYGYTF. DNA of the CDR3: TGTGCCAGCAGCGTAGAGACGGCTTATGGCTACACCTTC.

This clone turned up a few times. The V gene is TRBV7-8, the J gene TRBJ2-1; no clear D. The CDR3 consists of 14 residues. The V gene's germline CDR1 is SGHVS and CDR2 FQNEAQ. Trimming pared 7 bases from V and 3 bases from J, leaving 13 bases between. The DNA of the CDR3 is TGTGCCAGCACCTTGGGGTCACTCTACAATGAGCAGTTCTTC. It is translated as CASTLGSLYNEQFF.

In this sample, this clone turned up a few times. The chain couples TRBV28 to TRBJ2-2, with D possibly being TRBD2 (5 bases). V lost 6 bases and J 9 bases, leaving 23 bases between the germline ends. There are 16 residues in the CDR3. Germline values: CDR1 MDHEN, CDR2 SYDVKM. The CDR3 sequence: CASSQDSSLLFWELFF. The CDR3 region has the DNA TGTGCCAGCAGCCAGGACTCCTCCCTTTTGTTTTGGGAGCTGTTTTTT.

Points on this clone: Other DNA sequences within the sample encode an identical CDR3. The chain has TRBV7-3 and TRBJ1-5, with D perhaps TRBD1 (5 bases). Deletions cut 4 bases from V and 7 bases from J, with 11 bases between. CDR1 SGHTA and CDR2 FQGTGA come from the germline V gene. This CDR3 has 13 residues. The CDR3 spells CASSSQGGQPQHF. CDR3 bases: TGTGCCAGCAGCTCGCAGGGCGGGCAGCCCCAGCATTTT. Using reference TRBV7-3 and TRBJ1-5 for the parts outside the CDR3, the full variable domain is GAGVSQTPSNKVTEKGKYVELRCDPISGHTALYWYRQSLGQGPEFLIYFQGTGAADDSGLPNDRFFAVRPEGSVSTLKIQRTERGDSAVYLCASSSQGGQPQHFGDGTRLSIL.

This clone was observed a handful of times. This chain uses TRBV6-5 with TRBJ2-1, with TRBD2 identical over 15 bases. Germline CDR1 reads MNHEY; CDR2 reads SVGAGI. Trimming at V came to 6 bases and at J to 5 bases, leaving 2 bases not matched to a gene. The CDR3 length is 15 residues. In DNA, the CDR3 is TGTGCCAGCAGCTGGACTAGCGGGAGGGACAATGAGCAGTTCTTC. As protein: CASSWTSGRDNEQFF.

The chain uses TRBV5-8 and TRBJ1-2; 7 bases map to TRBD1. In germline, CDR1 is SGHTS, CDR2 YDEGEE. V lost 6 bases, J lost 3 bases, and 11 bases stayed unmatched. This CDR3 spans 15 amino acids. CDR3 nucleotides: TGTGCCAGCACTTTTTCGGACAGGCAGTACTATGGCTACACCTTC. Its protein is CASTFSDRQYYGYTF.

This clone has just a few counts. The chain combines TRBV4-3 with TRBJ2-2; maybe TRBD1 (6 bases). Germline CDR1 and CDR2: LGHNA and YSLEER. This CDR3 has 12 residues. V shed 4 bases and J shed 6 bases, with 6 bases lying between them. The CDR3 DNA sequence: TGCGCCAGCAGCCGGACAGCCGGGGAGCTGTTTTTT. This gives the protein CASSRTAGELFF.

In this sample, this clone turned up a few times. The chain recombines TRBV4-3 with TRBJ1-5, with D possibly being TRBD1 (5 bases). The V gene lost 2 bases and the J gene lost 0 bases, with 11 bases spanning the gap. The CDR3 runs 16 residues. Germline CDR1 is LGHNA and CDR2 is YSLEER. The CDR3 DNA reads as TGCGCCAGCAGCCAACTAACAGGCCCTAGCAATCAGCCCCAGCATTTT. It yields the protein CASSQLTGPSNQPQHF.

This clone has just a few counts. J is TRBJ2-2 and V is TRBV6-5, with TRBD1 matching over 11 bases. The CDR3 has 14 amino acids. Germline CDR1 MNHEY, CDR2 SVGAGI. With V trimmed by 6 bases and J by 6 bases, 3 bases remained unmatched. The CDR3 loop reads CASRPGQGAGELFF. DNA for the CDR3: TGTGCCAGCAGACCGGGACAGGGGGCCGGGGAGCTGTTTTTT.

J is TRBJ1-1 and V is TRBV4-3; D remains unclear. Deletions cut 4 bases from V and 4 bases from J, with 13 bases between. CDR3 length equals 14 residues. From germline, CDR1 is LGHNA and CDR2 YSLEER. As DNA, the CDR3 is TGCGCCAGCAGCCGAGGACGAGAGAGCACTGAAGCTTTCTTT. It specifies CASSRGRESTEAFF.

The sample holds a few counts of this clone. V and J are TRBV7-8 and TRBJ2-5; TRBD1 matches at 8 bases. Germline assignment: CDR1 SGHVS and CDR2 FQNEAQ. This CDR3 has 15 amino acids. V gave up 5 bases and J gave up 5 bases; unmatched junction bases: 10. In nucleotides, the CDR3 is TGTGCCAGCAGCCCCGGGACAGGACAATGGGAGACCCAGTACTTC. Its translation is CASSPGTGQWETQYF.

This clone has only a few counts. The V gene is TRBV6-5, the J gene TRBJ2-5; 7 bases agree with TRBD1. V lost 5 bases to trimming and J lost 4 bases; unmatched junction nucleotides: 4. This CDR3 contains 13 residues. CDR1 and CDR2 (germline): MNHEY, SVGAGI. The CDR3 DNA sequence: TGTGCCAGCAGTAAGACAGGGATAGAGACCCAGTACTTC. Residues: CASSKTGIETQYF.

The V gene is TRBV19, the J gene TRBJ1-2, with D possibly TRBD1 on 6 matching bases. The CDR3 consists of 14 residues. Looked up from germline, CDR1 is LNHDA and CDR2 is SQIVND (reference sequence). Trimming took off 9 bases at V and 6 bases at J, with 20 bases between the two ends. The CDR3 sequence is CASTLTDRPHGYTF. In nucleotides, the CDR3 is TGTGCCAGCACCCTTACCGACAGGCCCCATGGCTACACCTTC. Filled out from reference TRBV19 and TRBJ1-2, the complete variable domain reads DGGITQSPKYLFRKEGQNVTLSCEQNLNHDAMYWYRQDPGQGLRLIYYSQIVNDFQKGDIAEGYSVSREKKESFPLTVTSAQKNPTAFYLCASTLTDRPHGYTFGSGTRLTVV.

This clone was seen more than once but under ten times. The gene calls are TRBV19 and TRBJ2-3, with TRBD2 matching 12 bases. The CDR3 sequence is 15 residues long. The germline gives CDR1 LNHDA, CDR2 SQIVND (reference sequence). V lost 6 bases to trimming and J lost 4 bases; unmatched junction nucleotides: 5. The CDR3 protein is CASSPSGRGPDTQYF. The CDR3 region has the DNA TGTGCCAGTAGCCCTAGCGGGAGGGGCCCAGATACGCAGTATTTT.

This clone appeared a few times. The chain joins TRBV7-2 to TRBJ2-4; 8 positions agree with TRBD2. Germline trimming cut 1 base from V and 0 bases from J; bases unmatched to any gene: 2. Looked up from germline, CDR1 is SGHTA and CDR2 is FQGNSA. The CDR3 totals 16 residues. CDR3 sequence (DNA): TGTGCCAGCAGCTTAGACGCGGGGGGAGCCAAAAACATTCAGTACTTC. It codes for CASSLDAGGAKNIQYF.

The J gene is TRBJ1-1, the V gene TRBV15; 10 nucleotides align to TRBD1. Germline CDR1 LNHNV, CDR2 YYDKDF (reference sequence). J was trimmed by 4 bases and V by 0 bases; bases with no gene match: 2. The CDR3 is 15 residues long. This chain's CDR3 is CATSREGTGVTEAFF. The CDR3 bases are TGTGCCACCAGCAGAGAAGGGACAGGGGTCACTGAAGCTTTCTTT.

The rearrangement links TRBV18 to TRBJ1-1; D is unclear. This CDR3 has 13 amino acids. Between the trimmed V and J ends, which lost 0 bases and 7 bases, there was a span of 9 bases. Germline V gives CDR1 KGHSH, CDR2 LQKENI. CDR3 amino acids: CASSPPTRVEAFF. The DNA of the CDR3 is TGTGCCAGCTCACCACCGACGAGGGTTGAAGCTTTCTTT.

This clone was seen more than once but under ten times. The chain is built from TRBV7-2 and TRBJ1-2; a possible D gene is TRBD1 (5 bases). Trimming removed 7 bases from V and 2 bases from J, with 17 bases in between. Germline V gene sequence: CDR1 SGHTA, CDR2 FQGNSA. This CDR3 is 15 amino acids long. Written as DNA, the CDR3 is TGTGCCAGCACCCCTTGGGGGTCGGCGAACTATGGCTACACCTTC. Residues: CASTPWGSANYGYTF.

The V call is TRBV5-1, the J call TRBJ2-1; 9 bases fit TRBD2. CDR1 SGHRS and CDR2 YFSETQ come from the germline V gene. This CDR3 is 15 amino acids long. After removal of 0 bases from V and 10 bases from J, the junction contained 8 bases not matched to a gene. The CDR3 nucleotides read TGCGCCAGCAGCTTGGAGGTAGCGGGAGATAGGGAGCAGTTCTTC. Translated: CASSLEVAGDREQFF.

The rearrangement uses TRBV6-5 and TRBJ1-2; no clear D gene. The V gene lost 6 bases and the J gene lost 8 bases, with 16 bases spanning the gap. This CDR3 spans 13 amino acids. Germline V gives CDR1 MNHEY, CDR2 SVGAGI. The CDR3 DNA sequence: TGTGCCAGCAGCTCCCTGCGGGGAAACGGCTACACCTTC. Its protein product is CASSSLRGNGYTF.

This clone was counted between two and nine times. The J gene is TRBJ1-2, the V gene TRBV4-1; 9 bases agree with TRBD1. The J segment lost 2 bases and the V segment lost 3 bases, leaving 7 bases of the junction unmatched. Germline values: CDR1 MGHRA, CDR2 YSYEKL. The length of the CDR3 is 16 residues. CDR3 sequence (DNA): TGCGCCAGCAGCCATCCTACAGGGACAGGGAACTATGGCTACACCTTC. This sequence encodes CASSHPTGTGNYGYTF.